The table lists the clone carrying this T cell receptor beta chain with a few counts. What it recognizes is unknown. The sample is drawn from a study of T cells in Graves' hyperthyroidism and ophthalmopathy. Study-level points and caveats: Ophthalmopathy was told apart from stable hyperthyroidism by a 13 V-J model. Expanded thyroid clonotypes (above 0.001) were mostly also found in blood.

Authors of the study amplified TCR beta CDR3 regions from RNA transcripts. The study used the HTBI primer set for a first-round RT-PCR of the TCR CDR3. Via MiXCR, TCRdb re-called the multiplex PCR reads, giving one row per CDR3 protein. In the table there are 350,000 to 500,000 distinct CDR3 sequences, roughly 13% of which are singletons. Sequencing input: blood. This TCR was recovered from a woman younger than 30 with Graves' hyperthyroidism.

The CDR3 sequence: CASSPRQGQGSYNEQFF. CDR3 DNA: TGTGCCAGCAGCCCCCGGCAGGGACAGGGGTCCTACAATGAGCAGTTCTTC. The chain couples TRBV9 to TRBJ2-1; TRBD1 agrees at 10 bases. This CDR3 is 17 amino acids long. The V gene end was trimmed by 4 bases and the J gene end by 1 base; junction bases not matched to a gene: 8. Per the germline V gene, CDR1 is SGDLS and CDR2 is YYNGEE.